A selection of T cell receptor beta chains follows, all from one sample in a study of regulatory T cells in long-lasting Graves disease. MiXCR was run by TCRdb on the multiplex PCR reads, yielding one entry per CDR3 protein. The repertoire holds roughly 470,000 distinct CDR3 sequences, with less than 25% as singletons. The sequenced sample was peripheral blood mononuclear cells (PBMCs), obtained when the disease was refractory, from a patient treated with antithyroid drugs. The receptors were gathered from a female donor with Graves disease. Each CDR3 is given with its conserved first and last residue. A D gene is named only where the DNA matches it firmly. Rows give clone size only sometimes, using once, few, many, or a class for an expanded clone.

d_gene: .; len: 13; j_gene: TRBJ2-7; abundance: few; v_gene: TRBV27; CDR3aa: CASAMAGAYEQYF; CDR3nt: TGTGCCAGCGCAATGGCAGGAGCCTACGAGCAGTACTTC
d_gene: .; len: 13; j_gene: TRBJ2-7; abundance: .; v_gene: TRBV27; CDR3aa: CASSYAFAYEQYF; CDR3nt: TGTGCCAGCAGTTATGCATTCGCCTACGAGCAGTACTTC
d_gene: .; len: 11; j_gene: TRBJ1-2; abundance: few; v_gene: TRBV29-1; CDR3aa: CSVGAERGYTF; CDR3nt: TGCAGCGTCGGGGCTGAGAGGGGCTACACCTTC
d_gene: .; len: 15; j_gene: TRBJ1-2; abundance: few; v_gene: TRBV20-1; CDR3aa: CVVRPGRTFGYGYTF; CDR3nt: TGCGTGGTACGACCGGGCCGCACATTCGGCTATGGCTACACCTTC
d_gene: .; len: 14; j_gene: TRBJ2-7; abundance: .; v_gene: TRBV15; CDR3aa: CATSRDLGWNEQYF; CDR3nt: TGTGCCACCAGCAGAGATTTGGGGTGGAACGAGCAGTACTTC
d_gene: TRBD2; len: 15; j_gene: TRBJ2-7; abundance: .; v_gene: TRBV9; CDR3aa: CASSVSASGGREQYF; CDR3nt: TGTGCCAGCAGCGTATCGGCTAGCGGAGGGAGAGAGCAGTACTTC
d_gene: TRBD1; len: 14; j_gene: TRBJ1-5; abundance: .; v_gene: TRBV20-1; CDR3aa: CSAPRQGAGQPQHF; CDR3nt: TGCAGTGCCCCCCGACAGGGGGCTGGGCAGCCCCAGCATTTT
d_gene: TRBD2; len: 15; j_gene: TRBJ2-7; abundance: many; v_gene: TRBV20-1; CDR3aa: CSAEGLAGSSYEQYF; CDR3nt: TGCAGTGCAGAGGGACTAGCGGGTAGCTCCTACGAGCAGTACTTC
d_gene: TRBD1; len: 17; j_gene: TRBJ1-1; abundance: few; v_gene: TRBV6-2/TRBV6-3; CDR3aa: CASSYSPSGQTNTEAFF; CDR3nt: TGTGCCAGCAGTTACTCGCCCTCGGGACAGACGAACACTGAAGCTTTCTTT
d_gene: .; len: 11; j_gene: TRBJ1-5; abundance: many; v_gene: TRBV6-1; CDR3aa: CASSGMFRQHF; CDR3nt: TGTGCCAGCAGTGGAATGTTCCGCCAGCATTTT
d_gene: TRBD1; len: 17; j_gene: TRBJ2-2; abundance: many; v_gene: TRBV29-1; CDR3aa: CSVEGHRTGKWTGELFF; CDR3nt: TGCAGCGTTGAAGGGCATCGGACAGGGAAGTGGACCGGGGAGCTGTTTTTT
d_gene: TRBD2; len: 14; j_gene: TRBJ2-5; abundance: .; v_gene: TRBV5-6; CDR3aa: CASSLSGGVETQYF; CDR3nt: TGTGCCAGCAGCTTGTCGGGAGGGGTCGAGACCCAGTACTTC
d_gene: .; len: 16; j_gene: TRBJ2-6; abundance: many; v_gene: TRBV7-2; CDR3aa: CASSLAWGPGANVLTF; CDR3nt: TGTGCCAGCAGCTTAGCGTGGGGGCCTGGGGCCAACGTCCTGACTTTC